A selection of T cell receptor beta chains follows, all from one sample in a study of blood T cell repertoires in COVID-19. Generated by immunoSEQ multiplex PCR, the TCRdb table keeps only in-frame clones and is missing some. This table holds a few hundred thousand clones, 80% to 90% found once. Sequencing was performed on PBMCs or T cells enriched from blood (not recorded which). The receptors come from a man aged 30 to 39 who had recovered from COVID-19. CDR3s include the opening cysteine and the closing phenylalanine or tryptophan. A D gene is named only where the DNA matches it firmly. Expanded clones get a size class; other rows say once, few or many, or leave the size out.

TGCAGCGGGACAGGGGGCGACGAGCAGTACTTC	CSGTGGDEQYF	TRBD1	TRBV29-1	TRBJ2-7	.
TGTGCCAGCAGCTCCAGGGGGCTTTTTTCACCCCTCCACTTT	CASSSRGLFSPLHF	TRBD1	TRBV7-2	TRBJ1-6	.
TGTGCCAGCAGTCCAGACAGGGGCGGGAATGAAAAACTGTTTTTT	CASSPDRGGNEKLFF	TRBD1	TRBV27	TRBJ1-4	.
TGCAGCGTCGGGACAGGCGAAATCGGAGCTTTCTTT	CSVGTGEIGAFF	TRBD1	TRBV29-1	TRBJ1-1	.
TGTGCCATCAGTGAACAGGGCGGCAATCAGCCCCAGCATTTT	CAISEQGGNQPQHF	.	TRBV10-3	TRBJ1-5	.
TGTGCCAGCAGCGTTCTAGGTCTGTTGTACAATGAGCAGTTCTTC	CASSVLGLLYNEQFF	.	TRBV9	TRBJ2-1	.
TGCAGCGTTGAACGTCGGGTTGAAGCTTTCTTT	CSVERRVEAFF	.	TRBV29-1	TRBJ1-1	once
TGTGCCAGCAGCGTGGGACAGGGGGGCGAGCAGTACTTC	CASSVGQGGEQYF	TRBD1	TRBV7-3	TRBJ2-7	many
TGTGCCAGCAGCTTGGGATCGGGGGGTGGCACTGAAGCTTTCTTT	CASSLGSGGGTEAFF	.	TRBV5-8	TRBJ1-1	.
TGTGCCAGCGGCGGGACAGGGGGCGGGGGAGAGACCCAGTACTTC	CASGGTGGGGETQYF	TRBD1	TRBV2	TRBJ2-5	.
TGTGCCAGCTCACCACCGAGGGGGCAGGGCGGAGTGAACACTGAAGCTTTCTTT	CASSPPRGQGGVNTEAFF	TRBD1	TRBV18	TRBJ1-1	.
TGTGCCAGCAGCGTAGCTCCTTATAATTCACCCCTCCACTTT	CASSVAPYNSPLHF	.	TRBV9	TRBJ1-6	.
TGTGCCAGCAGCGCTACACCGGGACAGACTCACACAGATACGCAGTATTTT	CASSATPGQTHTDTQYF	TRBD1	TRBV5-6	TRBJ2-3	.
TGTGCCAGCAGCTCCAGGACAGGGACCGGCACTGAAGCTTTCTTT	CASSSRTGTGTEAFF	TRBD1	TRBV7-8	TRBJ1-1	.
TGTGCCACCAGTGATCCCGCTGAGGTCGCAGATACGCAGTATTTT	CATSDPAEVADTQYF	.	TRBV24-1	TRBJ2-3	.
TGTGCCAGCAGTGAGCGGGGGGGCAACACCGGGGAGCTGTTTTTT	CASSERGGNTGELFF	TRBD2	TRBV6-4	TRBJ2-2	many
TGTGCCAGCAGCACGCTAGCGGGGGGCTCCTACAATGAGCAGTTCTTC	CASSTLAGGSYNEQFF	TRBD2	TRBV9	TRBJ2-1	.
TGTGCCAGCAGTTATTCCCGGGGGGGCACCGGGGAGCTGTTTTTT	CASSYSRGGTGELFF	TRBD2	TRBV27	TRBJ2-2	.
TGTGCCAGCAGGATCGGGACAGGGGGTGCAGATACGCAGTATTTT	CASRIGTGGADTQYF	TRBD1	TRBV6-5	TRBJ2-3	.
TGTGCCAGCAGCAGGGTTTCCGATGAAAAACTGTTTTTT	CASSRVSDEKLFF	.	TRBV2	TRBJ1-4	.
TGTGCCAGCAGCTTGGAACAAAGGGGGACCCAGTACTTC	CASSLEQRGTQYF	.	TRBV5-4	TRBJ2-5	.
TGTGCCAGCACCAAAGGGACAGGGGAGAATGAAAAACTGTTTTTT	CASTKGTGENEKLFF	TRBD1	TRBV2	TRBJ1-4	.
TGTGCCAGCAGCTCCCGGGACAGGGGGCTGTTCGGTAATTCACCCCTCCACTTT	CASSSRDRGLFGNSPLHF	TRBD1	TRBV5-6	TRBJ1-6	.
TGTGCCACCAACCCAGGGACAGGGTTATCTCCATCTGGAAACACCATATATTTT	CATNPGTGLSPSGNTIYF	TRBD1	TRBV15	TRBJ1-3	.
TGCAGCGCTCAGGCCCCGGACAGGCCCACCGGGGAGCTGTTTTTT	CSAQAPDRPTGELFF	TRBD1	TRBV29-1	TRBJ2-2	.
TGTGCCAGCAGTGATAAGGGACGGAGGGGCACTGAAGCTTTCTTT	CASSDKGRRGTEAFF	.	TRBV6-1	TRBJ1-1	.
TGTGCCAGCAGCCGGCGGACAGGGTTCGATGAGCAGTTCTTC	CASSRRTGFDEQFF	TRBD1	TRBV5-5	TRBJ2-1	.
TGTGCCAGCTCACCATTCGGACAGATAGACACTGAAGCTTTCTTT	CASSPFGQIDTEAFF	.	TRBV18	TRBJ1-1	many
TGTGCCAGCAGCTTAGATCAGGGGCATGGCTACACCTTC	CASSLDQGHGYTF	.	TRBV11-3	TRBJ1-2	once
TGTGCCAGCAGACCGGGACAATCTACTAATGAAAAACTGTTTTTT	CASRPGQSTNEKLFF	.	TRBV2	TRBJ1-4	.
TGTGCCAGCAGCGCACGTCCTCTAGGGGGCGGCGAGACCCAGTACTTC	CASSARPLGGGETQYF	TRBD1	TRBV7-8	TRBJ2-5	.
TGTGCCAGCACTATGAACACTGAAGCTTTCTTT	CASTMNTEAFF	.	TRBV12-3/TRBV12-4	TRBJ1-1	.
TGTGCCAGCAGCCCCGGACAGGGTTTGGCGGGAAATTCACCCCTCCACTTT	CASSPGQGLAGNSPLHF	TRBD1	TRBV6-4	TRBJ1-6	.
TGTGCCAGCAGTTTCGGCCCAGGTATGAACACTGAAGCTTTCTTT	CASSFGPGMNTEAFF	.	TRBV6-2/TRBV6-3	TRBJ1-1	.
TGTGCCAGCAGCGCAAAACCGGGACAGGGGGTATCAGATACGCAGTATTTT	CASSAKPGQGVSDTQYF	TRBD1	TRBV5-4	TRBJ2-3	.
TGCGCCAGCAGCCTCGCTGGACAGGCCTATGGCTACACCTTC	CASSLAGQAYGYTF	TRBD1	TRBV4-3	TRBJ1-2	few
TGTGCCAGCAGCGGTAGCGGAAACACCGGGGAGCTGTTTTTT	CASSGSGNTGELFF	.	TRBV9	TRBJ2-2	.
TGTGCCAGCAGGCCACTAGCGGGGGGGCCGGATGAGCAGTTCTTC	CASRPLAGGPDEQFF	TRBD2	TRBV6-5	TRBJ2-1	.
TGTGCCAGCAGCCAAACAGGGAATGCTGAAGCTTTCTTT	CASSQTGNAEAFF	.	TRBV7-9	TRBJ1-1	.
TGTGCCAGCAGTGCAGATCCCGGGAAAAAGTACTTC	CASSADPGKKYF	.	TRBV2	TRBJ2-5	.
TGTGCCAGCAGCTCCCGACAGGGAAATGGCTACACCTTC	CASSSRQGNGYTF	TRBD1	TRBV3-1/TRBV3-2	TRBJ1-2	few
TGTGCCAGCGCCGGACAGGGTAACACTGAAGCTTTCTTT	CASAGQGNTEAFF	TRBD1	TRBV5-6	TRBJ1-1	.
TGTGCCAGCAGCCTAGGGGACTCTAGCAATCAGCCCCAGCATTTT	CASSLGDSSNQPQHF	.	TRBV5-5	TRBJ1-5	.
TGTGCCAGCTCACCATACAGGGGAAGCTATGGCTACACCTTC	CASSPYRGSYGYTF	TRBD1	TRBV18	TRBJ1-2	.
TGCGCCAGCAGCTTGGCGGGGGTGTGGACAGATACGCAGTATTTT	CASSLAGVWTDTQYF	.	TRBV5-1	TRBJ2-3	.
TGTGCCAGCAGCCAAGGACTAGCGGGGGTCGACGAGCAGTACTTC	CASSQGLAGVDEQYF	TRBD2	TRBV6-5	TRBJ2-7	.
TGTGCCAGCAGCCGGAATGCGGGACTTGGCTACACCTTC	CASSRNAGLGYTF	.	TRBV5-4	TRBJ1-2	.
TGTGCCAGCAGCGAGACAACGGGGTCGGGCTACACCTTC	CASSETTGSGYTF	.	TRBV9	TRBJ1-2	.
TGTGCCAGCAGCAAAACAGGGTTAACATCCTACGAGCAGTACTTC	CASSKTGLTSYEQYF	.	TRBV5-6	TRBJ2-7	.
TGTGCCAGCAGCTTGGAAGTCTGGAGAGACGGTAATTCACCCCTCCACTTT	CASSLEVWRDGNSPLHF	.	TRBV5-8	TRBJ1-6	.
TGTGCCAGCAGTTTAGGCATTGAAGCTTTCTTT	CASSLGIEAFF	.	TRBV27	TRBJ1-1	.
TGTGCCAGCAGCTTGGACAGCTATGGCTACACCTTC	CASSLDSYGYTF	.	TRBV5-4	TRBJ1-2	.
TGTGCCAGCAGCTTAGGGGGACTAGCGGGGGTGCACAGGCAGCAGTTCTTC	CASSLGGLAGVHRQQFF	TRBD2	TRBV11-3	TRBJ2-1	.
TGTGCCTGGAGGGGAGCAAGCCACACCGGGGAGCTGTTTTTT	CAWRGASHTGELFF	.	TRBV30	TRBJ2-2	.
TGTGCCAGCAGCTACGGACAGGGGCAAGAGACCCAGTACTTC	CASSYGQGQETQYF	TRBD1	TRBV9	TRBJ2-5	.
TGTGCCAGTAGTAAGCCTCAAAGGGGTCAGCCCCAGCATTTT	CASSKPQRGQPQHF	.	TRBV19	TRBJ1-5	.
TGTGCCAGTAGCTGGACTAGCGGGGGGGGGCCAGAGACCCAGTACTTC	CASSWTSGGGPETQYF	TRBD2	TRBV19	TRBJ2-5	.